Listed here are 23 T cell receptor beta chains from one sample, sequenced in a study of blood T cell repertoires in COVID-19. Libraries were prepared by immunoSEQ multiplex PCR; TCRdb keeps only in-frame clonotypes and omits some of them. The data hold about 310,000 clones, with around 86% observed a single time. Material: PBMCs or T cells enriched from blood (not recorded which). The receptor source for this set is a man aged 55 to 69 who had recovered from COVID-19.

The chain links TRBV5-1 to TRBJ2-2, with D possibly TRBD2 on 5 matching bases. The V gene's germline CDR1 is SGHRS and CDR2 YFSETQ. Trimming removed 0 bases from V and 4 bases from J, with 13 bases in between. The CDR3 is 16 residues long. This chain's CDR3 is CASSLGSSSGTGELFF. CDR3 coding DNA: TGCGCCAGCAGCTTGGGTTCTAGCTCGGGCACCGGGGAGCTGTTTTTT. Full variable domain (outside the CDR3, taken from reference TRBV5-1 and TRBJ2-2): KAGVTQTPRYLIKTRGQQVTLSCSPISGHRSVSWYQQTPGQGLQFLFEYFSETQRNKGNFPGRFSGRQFSNSRSEMNVSTLELGDSALYLCASSLGSSSGTGELFFGEGSRLTVL.

The V and J genes are TRBV7-3 and TRBJ2-1; tentative D call: TRBD2 (6 bases). The CDR3 has 18 residues. Germline V lookup: CDR1 SGHTA, CDR2 FQGTGA. V gave up 2 bases and J gave up 0 bases, with 17 bases separating them. CDR3 sequence (DNA): TGTGCCAGCAGCTTAGGAGCGAGGCGGGGTAGCTCCTACAATGAGCAGTTCTTC. Its protein is CASSLGARRGSSYNEQFF.

This chain joins TRBV19 and TRBJ2-7; maybe TRBD2 (6 bases). The CDR3 covers 16 residues. V lost 6 bases and J 0 bases, leaving 18 bases between the germline ends. Germline lookup yields CDR1 LNHDA and CDR2 SQIVND (reference sequence). The CDR3 is CASSSGRGGSSYEQYF. Written as DNA, the CDR3 is TGTGCCAGTAGCTCGGGGCGCGGAGGGAGCTCCTACGAGCAGTACTTC.

The chain is built from TRBV5-5 and TRBJ1-1; D is uncertain. CDR3 size: 12 residues. CDR1 SGHKS and CDR2 YYEKEE come from the germline V gene (reference sequence). Trimming cost V 1 base and J 4 bases, with 5 bases left between them. CDR3 residues: CASSLLSTEAFF. CDR3 bases: TGTGCCAGCAGCTTGCTGAGCACTGAAGCTTTCTTT.

This chain connects TRBV27 to TRBJ2-1, with D perhaps TRBD2 (5 bases). This CDR3 has 14 amino acids. V was cut by 3 bases and J by 1 base, with 7 bases left in between. Germline V gene data show CDR1 as MNHEY and CDR2 as SMNVEV (reference sequence). The CDR3 sequence is CASSLLASYNEQFF. CDR3 bases: TGTGCCAGCAGTTTGCTAGCTTCCTACAATGAGCAGTTCTTC.

The V gene is TRBV11-2, the J gene TRBJ1-2; D uncertain. Germline V CDR1 and CDR2: SGHAT, FQNNGV. Between the trimmed V and J ends, which lost 0 bases and 4 bases, there was a span of 3 bases. This CDR3 is built from 12 residues. This CDR3 is CASSLDSYGYTF. The DNA of the CDR3 is TGTGCCAGCAGCTTAGACAGCTATGGCTACACCTTC.

The gene calls are TRBV29-1 and TRBJ1-4; a possible D gene is TRBD1 (5 bases). The CDR3 spans 17 residues. Germline CDR1 reads SQVTM; CDR2 reads ANQGSEA. Trimming stripped 4 bases from V and 0 bases from J, with 18 bases between. The CDR3 nucleotides read TGCAGCGTTGGATCGGGGACTAGGGTATCAACTAATGAAAAACTGTTTTTT. Its translation: CSVGSGTRVSTNEKLFF.

The rearrangement joins TRBV24-1 to TRBJ1-5; D is unclear. The CDR3 consists of 12 residues. V gave up 4 bases and J gave up 3 bases, with 3 bases separating them. CDR1 is KGHDR and CDR2 is SFDVKD in the germline V gene. The CDR3 nucleotides read TGTGCCACCAGTGACTCCAATCAGCCCCAGCATTTT. Its protein is CATSDSNQPQHF.

The rearrangement uses TRBV5-8 and TRBJ1-1, with a tentative D call TRBD1 (5 bases). The CDR3 consists of 14 residues. V was pared by 4 bases and J by 4 bases, with 14 bases between. From germline, CDR1 is SGHTS and CDR2 YDEGEE. The CDR3 sequence: CASSPRMGRTEAFF. DNA of the CDR3: TGTGCCAGCAGCCCGAGAATGGGGCGCACTGAAGCTTTCTTT.

V and J are TRBV5-1 and TRBJ1-5; the match to TRBD1 covers 10 bases. J lost 2 bases, V lost 2 bases, and 4 bases had no gene match. Germline V gene data show CDR1 as SGHRS and CDR2 as YFSETQ. The length of the CDR3 is 16 residues. CDR3 nucleotide sequence: TGCGCCAGCAGCTTCCGGGACAGGGGACGCAATCAGCCCCAGCATTTT. Translating it yields CASSFRDRGRNQPQHF.

The sample holds one count of this clone. J is TRBJ2-2 and V is TRBV10-3, with a weak D call TRBD2 (6 bases). With 10 bases removed from V and 7 bases from J, the gap between germline ends came to 19 bases. The CDR3 runs 14 residues. In germline, CDR1 is ENHRY, CDR2 SYGVKD. CDR3 sequence reads: CATRDSGTGGELFF. CDR3 coding DNA: TGTGCCACGCGGGACTCGGGGACCGGCGGGGAGCTGTTTTTT.

This clone was counted a single time. This sequence joins TRBV5-1 and TRBJ2-3, with no clear D. Germline CDR1 is SGHRS and CDR2 is YFSETQ. CDR3 length equals 14 residues. V lost 0 bases, J lost 2 bases, and 7 bases lay in between. The CDR3: CASSLGVNTDTQYF. DNA for the CDR3: TGCGCCAGCAGCTTGGGAGTCAACACAGATACGCAGTATTTT.

The chain links TRBV6-5 to TRBJ1-6; D remains unclear. V was shortened by 6 bases and J by 7 bases, with 7 bases between the two germline ends. The CDR3 runs to 12 residues. The germline V gene has CDR1 MNHEY and CDR2 SVGAGI. The CDR3 DNA reads TGTGCCAGCAGATGGAGAAATTCACCCCTCCACTTT. This encodes CASRWRNSPLHF.

This chain links TRBV6-5 with TRBJ1-3; D gene unclear. The CDR3 loop spans 14 amino acids. V lost 6 bases and J lost 0, with 9 bases in between. Germline CDR1 is MNHEY and CDR2 is SVGAGI. CDR3 protein: CASRASSSGNTIYF. CDR3 in DNA: TGTGCCAGCAGAGCCTCGTCCTCTGGAAACACCATATATTTT.

The J gene is TRBJ1-4, the V gene TRBV12-2; TRBD1 is the table's D call, not checked against the DNA. TRBV12-2 is annotated as a pseudogene. This CDR3 spans 14 amino acids. CDR3 coding DNA: TGTGCAAGTCGCTTCAAAAGGACAGGTGAAAAACTGTTTTTT. It yields the protein CASRFKRTGEKLFF.

The chain links TRBV11-2 to TRBJ2-1; 8 nucleotides align to TRBD2. V was pared by 10 bases and J by 4 bases, with 6 bases of the junction left unmatched. From germline, CDR1 is SGHAT and CDR2 FQNNGV. This CDR3 is built from 13 residues. The CDR3 spells CATRASGYNEQFF. The DNA of the CDR3 is TGTGCCACCCGGGCTAGCGGGTACAATGAGCAGTTCTTC. Drawing the rest from reference TRBV11-2 and TRBJ2-1, the complete variable domain is EAGVAQSPRYKIIEKRQSVAFWCNPISGHATLYWYQQILGQGPKLLIQFQNNGVVDDSQLPKDRFSAERLKGVDSTLKIQPAKLEDSAVYLCATRASGYNEQFFGPGTRLTVL.

V and J are TRBV20-1 and TRBJ2-7; D is perhaps TRBD2 (6 bases). V lost 3 bases and J 9 bases, leaving 12 bases between the germline ends. Per germline, CDR1 DFQATT and CDR2 SNEGSKA (reference sequence). This CDR3 contains 11 residues. The DNA for the CDR3 is TGCAGTGCTAGGACTAGTTCCGGGCAGTACTTC. Protein: CSARTSSGQYF.

The V gene is TRBV9, the J gene TRBJ1-1; D unclear. Deletions cut 1 base from V and 3 bases from J, with 13 bases between. CDR3 size: 15 residues. Germline CDR1 SGDLS, CDR2 YYNGEE. The CDR3 loop reads CASSVISGGHTEAFF. CDR3 nucleotides: TGTGCCAGCAGCGTAATCTCGGGCGGGCACACTGAAGCTTTCTTT. The whole variable domain, filled in from reference TRBV9 and TRBJ1-1, reads DSGVTQTPKHLITATGQRVTLRCSPRSGDLSVYWYQQSLDQGLQFLIQYYNGEERAKGNILERFSAQQFPDLHSELNLSSLELGDSALYFCASSVISGGHTEAFFGQGTRLTVV.

The table lists this clone with a count of one. In DNA form, the CDR3 reads TGTGCCAGCAGCGGATCGGGATCTGGAAACACCATATATTTT. Translation gives CASSGSGSGNTIYF. The chain joins TRBV9 to TRBJ1-3; D call uncertain. Trimming took off 3 bases at V and 1 base at J, with 8 bases between the two ends. Per germline, CDR1 SGDLS and CDR2 YYNGEE. CDR3 length: 14 residues.

V gene TRBV5-1 combines with J gene TRBJ2-1; 9 bases are a match to TRBD1. Germline V CDR1 and CDR2: SGHRS, YFSETQ. V was pared by 4 bases and J by 2 bases, with 7 bases of the junction left unmatched. The CDR3 covers 16 residues. CDR3 in DNA: TGCGCCAGCAGCCCAGGGACAGGGAAACCCTACAATGAGCAGTTCTTC. It yields the protein CASSPGTGKPYNEQFF.

The chain couples TRBV2 to TRBJ1-6, with D unclear. The germline V gene encodes CDR1 SNHLY and CDR2 FYNNEI. Trimming stripped 5 bases from V and 7 bases from J, with 12 bases between. The CDR3 is 14 amino acids. The CDR3 here is CASSLTSGNSPLHF. The CDR3 DNA reads as TGTGCCAGCAGTCTGACGTCCGGGAATTCACCCCTCCACTTT.

The chain is built from TRBV14 and TRBJ2-5, with TRBD2 matching over 11 bases. Trimming cost V 4 bases and J 7 bases; bases outside gene matches: 14. CDR1 is SGHDN, CDR2 FVKESK, per germline. The CDR3 is made up of 17 amino acids. The CDR3 sequence is CASSPRGLAGPRGTQYF. CDR3 DNA sequence: TGTGCCAGCAGCCCGCGTGGACTAGCGGGTCCCCGAGGGACCCAGTACTTC.

This rearrangement joins TRBV19 to TRBJ2-4, with D maybe TRBD1 (6 bases). The germline V gene encodes CDR1 LNHDA and CDR2 SQIVND (reference sequence). This CDR3 comprises 16 residues. Trimming removed 6 bases at V and 0 bases at J, with 15 bases between. In DNA form, the CDR3 reads TGTGCCAGTAGATCCCATTCGACAGGAGCCAAAAACATTCAGTACTTC. Its translation is CASRSHSTGAKNIQYF.